A selection of T cell receptor beta chains follows, all from one sample in a study of T cell repertoires in cytomegalovirus infection. The antigens of these receptors remain unknown. One entry per CDR3 protein results from TCRdb running MiXCR on the reads. The sample records approximately 300,000 distinct CDR3 sequences, approximately 32% being singletons. This specimen consisted of cultured PBMCs, obtained from culture after CMV antigen stimulation. The receptors come from a human donor in good health (CMV status not recorded). Some clones in this sample may be carry-over from other donors' samples. Both conserved end residues are part of each CDR3. The order of the fields is clone size, D gene, V gene, J gene, CDR3 DNA, CDR3 protein. The D gene is left open where the match is weak. Clone size is not always given. Where it is, it says once, few, many or a class for expanded clones.

once	.	TRBV7-2	TRBJ2-5	TGTGCCAGCAGCTTATGGGGCAGAGAGACCCAGTACTTC	CASSLWGRETQYF
many	.	TRBV7-9	TRBJ2-6	TGTGCCAGCAGCTTACCGGCCGAGGGGGCCAACGTCCTGACTTTC	CASSLPAEGANVLTF
few	TRBD2	TRBV7-6	TRBJ2-3	TGTGCCAGCAGCCTGACTAGCGGGAGGCTCACAGATACGCAGTATTTT	CASSLTSGRLTDTQYF
.	.	TRBV4-2	TRBJ2-6	TGTGCCAGCAGCCAGAGCCCATACGGGGCCAACGTCCTGACTTTC	CASSQSPYGANVLTF
once	.	TRBV24-1	TRBJ2-5	TGTGCCACCAGTGATTTTAAAAGGGGAACTTACCCAGGGGAGACCCAGTACTTC	CATSDFKRGTYPGETQYF
.	.	TRBV15	TRBJ2-7	TGTGCCACCAGCAGAGTGGGGCAGGTCTCCTACGAGCAGTACTTC	CATSRVGQVSYEQYF
.	.	TRBV6-8	TRBJ1-2	TGTGCCAGCAGATCCCCGACAGATGACTATGGCTACACCTTC	CASRSPTDDYGYTF
few	.	TRBV12-3/TRBV12-4	TRBJ1-5	TGTGCCAGCAATCCAGGGGATACGGGCAATCAGCCCCAGCATTTT	CASNPGDTGNQPQHF
once	.	TRBV29-1	TRBJ2-1	TGCAGCGTTGAAGGATGGGGGAGGAGGTACAATGAGCAGTTCTTC	CSVEGWGRRYNEQFF
.	.	TRBV20-1	TRBJ1-5	TGCAGTGCGGTACGGGTAAGCAATCAGCCCCAGCATTTT	CSAVRVSNQPQHF
.	TRBD1	TRBV6-1	TRBJ1-1	TGTGCCAGCAACCCTAGGGGACAGGACCAAATGGCCACTGAAGCTTTCTTT	CASNPRGQDQMATEAFF
.	TRBD2	TRBV6-1	TRBJ2-3	TGTGCCAGCAGTTCGACTAGCGGGAGGTCGCGCACAGATACGCAGTATTTT	CASSSTSGRSRTDTQYF
many	.	TRBV12-3/TRBV12-4	TRBJ2-1	TGTGCCAGCAGTTTAACGGGGAACAATGAGCAGTTCTTC	CASSLTGNNEQFF
.	.	TRBV28	TRBJ2-3	TGTGCCTTGGGGGGCAGGCTGAGCACAGATACGCAGTATTTT	CALGGRLSTDTQYF
.	.	TRBV4-1	TRBJ2-1	TGCGCCAGCAGCGGCCGGGACAAAGAAAACAATGAGCAGTTCTTC	CASSGRDKENNEQFF